This TCR beta chain was obtained from a study of blood T cell repertoires in COVID-19. Turning to the study itself: Samples of COVID-19 (acute and convalescent) were obtained from the United States, Italy and Spain.

Some clones are missing from TCRdb's copy, which holds only in-frame ones; the method was immunoSEQ multiplex PCR. The data contain approximately 210,000 clones, approximately 82% of them singletons. This CDR3 spans 12 amino acids. Germline lookup yields CDR1 SGDLS and CDR2 YYNGEE. V lost 0 bases and J lost 4, with 4 bases in between. As for this clone: Other nucleotide sequences in the sample specify the same CDR3.

Sequenced material: peripheral blood. The TCR sequence derives from a woman between 35 and 50 years old with acute or convalescent COVID-19. This chain connects TRBV9 to TRBJ1-1; D is uncertain. This chain's CDR3 is CASSVAGTEAFF. The CDR3, as DNA: TGTGCCAGCAGCGTAGCGGGCACTGAAGCTTTCTTT.